This T cell receptor (beta chain) was recorded in a study of CD8 T cells in ankylosing spondylitis. TCRdb re-called the 5' RACE reads through MiXCR, storing one row per CDR3 protein. The profile shows 250,000 or so distinct CDR3 sequences, under 30% of them singletons. V lost 0 bases to trimming and J lost 3 bases, with 15 bases between them. Germline CDR1 DFQATT, CDR2 SNEGSKA (reference sequence). The CDR3 totals 15 residues. There are a few counts of this clonotype. The chain has TRBV20-1 and TRBJ2-7, with a weak D call TRBD1 (6 bases). Sequenced sample: blood, either unsorted or a sorted T cell fraction (not recorded which). The TCR originated in a male donor with ankylosing spondylitis or in good health (not recorded which). The DNA of the CDR3 is TGCAGTGCTAGAGATTCCCAGGGGAATATCTACGAGCAGTACTTC. As protein: CSARDSQGNIYEQYF.